This T cell receptor beta chain derives from a study of beta chain features in type 1 diabetes. About the research overall: Patients and healthy donors were similar in age, gender and cell yields. Study results and caveats: Naive, central memory and regulatory TCRB repertoires appeared more similar among patients than healthy donors. Within each of all four CD4+ subsets, Type 1 diabetes patients had TCRB CDR3s that were moderately but significantly shorter.

With regard to this clone: The antigen is undetermined.

Germline trimming cut 0 bases from V and 0 bases from J; bases unmatched to any gene: 4. CDR1 is SGHTA and CDR2 is FQGNSA in the germline V gene. This CDR3 spans 18 amino acids. Isolated RNA was reverse transcribed in full, so expressed TCRB transcripts were sequenced. Naive, central memory and regulatory T cell samples produced a mean of approximately 3.5 million reads. Profiling relied on immunoSEQ multiplex PCR, and the TCRdb table lists in-frame clones only, not all of them. The sample gives some 350,000 clones, over 8.5% of which show up once; about 0.6% is in the top ten. The chain has TRBV7-2 and TRBJ2-1, with 11 positions matching TRBD2. This TCR was recovered from a man aged 25 to 40 with type 1 diabetes. Input material: central memory CD4+ T cells from blood. DNA for the CDR3: TGTGCCAGCAGCTTAGCTACTAGCGGGAGTTCCTCCTACAATGAGCAGTTCTTC. This sequence encodes CASSLATSGSSSYNEQFF.